These 14 T cell receptor beta chains came from one sample sequenced in a study of CD8 T cells in Susac syndrome. An amount of RNA that ranged from roughly 0.5 to 1 ug was reverse transcribed with random hexamers. Using its own MiXCR run on the immunoSEQ multiplex PCR reads, TCRdb lists one record per CDR3 protein. Of about 130,000 distinct CDR3 sequences listed, roughly 96% are singletons. Sequenced: CD4+ T cells from PBMCs. Source of these receptors: a human donor in good health.

V and J are TRBV5-5 and TRBJ1-2; perhaps TRBD1 as D (5 bases). The CDR3 runs to 14 residues. Germline lookup yields CDR1 SGHKS and CDR2 YYEKEE (reference sequence). Trimming cost V 0 bases and J 5 bases, with 11 bases left between them. Here the CDR3 reads CASSLGGAVYGYTF. CDR3 nucleotides: TGTGCCAGCAGCTTGGGCGGGGCAGTATATGGCTACACCTTC. The full variable domain, rest sourced from reference TRBV5-5 and TRBJ1-2, is DAGVTQSPTHLIKTRGQQVTLRCSPISGHKSVSWYQQVLGQGPQFIFQYYEKEERGRGNFPDRFSARQFPNYSSELNVNALLLGDSALYLCASSLGGAVYGYTFGSGTRLTVV.

The V gene is TRBV20-1, the J gene TRBJ2-7; 9 nucleotides line up with TRBD2. CDR1 is DFQATT and CDR2 is SNEGSKA in the germline V gene (reference sequence). V lost 4 bases, J lost 6 bases, and 10 bases stayed unmatched. CDR3 size: 14 residues. The CDR3 region is CSAKPSGNLGEQYF. CDR3 DNA: TGCAGTGCTAAGCCTAGCGGGAACCTTGGCGAGCAGTACTTC.

The genes are TRBV4-1 and TRBJ2-6; D is uncertain. Germline lookup yields CDR1 MGHRA and CDR2 YSYEKL. V lost 0 bases to trimming and J lost 0 bases, with 12 bases between them. The CDR3 spans 18 residues. CDR3 coding DNA: TGCGCCAGCAGCCAAGAAGGCTCGGCCCCCTCTGGGGCCAACGTCCTGACTTTC. Its translation is CASSQEGSAPSGANVLTF.

This rearrangement joins TRBV28 to TRBJ1-2, with TRBD1 as a possible D gene (6 bases). This CDR3 has 15 residues. Per germline, CDR1 MDHEN and CDR2 SYDVKM. V was cut by 6 bases and J by 6 bases, with 20 bases left in between. The CDR3 protein is CASSPVLQGRNGYTF. The CDR3 DNA reads as TGTGCCAGCAGCCCCGTTTTACAGGGTAGGAATGGCTACACCTTC.

A single count supports this clonotype. The chain links TRBV19 to TRBJ2-7; D perhaps matches TRBD1 (6 bases). The CDR3 runs 14 residues. Trimming took 11 bases from V and 5 from J, leaving 22 bases between them. Germline assignment: CDR1 LNHDA and CDR2 SQIVND (reference sequence). CDR3 protein: CACRSGTSVDEQYF. CDR3 nucleotide sequence: TGTGCCTGCAGATCCGGGACAAGTGTAGACGAGCAGTACTTC.

The V call is TRBV7-2, the J call TRBJ2-1; TRBD2 aligns across 10 bases. The CDR3 is 17 residues long. CDR1 and CDR2 from the germline V gene are SGHTA and FQGNSA. The trim removed 4 bases at V and 7 bases at J, leaving 13 bases unmatched. The CDR3 is CASSSNLLAGVRNEQFF. CDR3 DNA sequence: TGTGCCAGCAGCTCCAACCTCCTAGCGGGAGTTCGGAATGAGCAGTTCTTC.

The chain has TRBV5-1 and TRBJ2-5; a possible D gene is TRBD2 (6 bases). The CDR3 is 15 residues long. V lost 1 base, J lost 0 bases, and 10 bases lay in between. Germline CDR1 SGHRS, CDR2 YFSETQ. The CDR3 sequence is CASSLFQRDQETQYF. CDR3 nucleotide sequence: TGCGCCAGCAGCTTGTTTCAGCGGGACCAAGAGACCCAGTACTTC.

The chain joins TRBV2 to TRBJ2-7, with 7 bases aligning to TRBD1. Unmatched junction bases numbered 15, after V lost 7 bases and J lost 6 bases. There are 15 residues in the CDR3. The V gene's germline CDR1 is SNHLY and CDR2 FYNNEI. CDR3 coding DNA: TGTGCCAGCACCCGGGACAGCCATTCGGTGGGCGAGCAGTACTTC. Its translation is CASTRDSHSVGEQYF.

The chain links TRBV7-9 to TRBJ2-1; no clear D gene. V lost 8 bases, J lost 2 bases, and 13 bases lay in between. This CDR3 spans 14 amino acids. CDR1 and CDR2 (germline): SEHNR, FQNEAQ (reference sequence). The CDR3 bases are TGTGCCAGCTGCCTAGGGCAACCCTACAATGAGCAGTTCTTC. Encoded protein: CASCLGQPYNEQFF.

The chain recombines TRBV30 with TRBJ1-4; 7 bases map to TRBD1. Germline assignment: CDR1 GTSNPN and CDR2 SVGIG (reference sequence). The CDR3 is 14 amino acids. V shed 2 bases, J shed 4 bases, and the junction held 4 bases outside the gene matches. The CDR3 spells CAWSTGALNEKLFF. Here the CDR3 DNA reads TGTGCCTGGAGTACAGGGGCCCTTAATGAAAAACTGTTTTTT.

This clonotype has a single count. V and J are TRBV29-1 and TRBJ2-1, with D possibly TRBD1 on 6 matching bases. The germline V gene encodes CDR1 SQVTM and CDR2 ANQGSEA. The CDR3 totals 13 residues. The V end was cut by 6 bases, the J end by 2 bases, with 11 bases between. CDR3 in DNA: TGCAGCGTAAGGACAGAGACCTACAATGAGCAGTTCTTC. Translation: CSVRTETYNEQFF.

CDR3 in amino acids: CASSQDSGSGNEQYF. CDR3 in DNA: TGCGCCAGCAGCCAAGATAGCGGGAGTGGTAACGAGCAGTACTTC. The chain recombines TRBV4-1 with TRBJ2-7; 9 bases are shared with TRBD2. The CDR3 totals 15 residues. Germline values: CDR1 MGHRA, CDR2 YSYEKL. V shed 0 bases and J 5 bases; nucleotides not matched to a gene: 5.

This clonotype was detected once. V is TRBV28 and J is TRBJ1-4, with 8 bases lining up with TRBD1. This CDR3 comprises 11 residues. Germline V gene lookup returns CDR1 MDHEN and CDR2 SYDVKM. The chain's CDR3 is CATGVREKLFF. CDR3 DNA sequence: TGTGCGACAGGGGTGAGGGAAAAACTGTTTTTT.

The J gene is TRBJ2-3, the V gene TRBV7-2; a weak D match, TRBD2 (5 bases). The germline V gene has CDR1 SGHTA and CDR2 FQGNSA. The CDR3 has 14 residues. Trimming took 6 bases from V and 4 from J, leaving 14 bases between them. The DNA of the CDR3 is TGTGCCAGCAGACTAAGCGGAGATCCAGATACGCAGTATTTT. This codes for CASRLSGDPDTQYF.